This TCR beta chain was sequenced in a study of Tregs in tolerant kidney transplant recipients. The study, taken as a whole, reports: Tregs expanded with activated donor B cells seemed most donor-specific.

Germline V gives CDR1 SGHNT, CDR2 YYREEE (reference sequence). The V end was cut by 4 bases, the J end by 2 bases, with 13 bases between. CDR3 length: 14 residues. CD4+CD25+CD127- Tregs, CD4+CD25- non-Tregs, CD4 and CD8 cells were sorted. In regard to this clone: Its antigen is currently unknown.

Profiled with immunoSEQ multiplex PCR; TCRdb holds only in-frame clones, not every one. The profile shows 100,000 to 150,000 clones, roughly 92% of them singletons. J is TRBJ2-7 and V is TRBV5-4, with D perhaps being TRBD1 or TRBD2 (5 bases each). Sequencing input: CD4+ T cells from blood. This clonotype originated in a human donor in good health. CDR3 amino acids: CASSVRDRPYEQYF. The CDR3 region has the DNA TGTGCCAGCAGCGTTCGGGACCGTCCCTACGAGCAGTACTTC. The whole variable domain, filled in from reference TRBV5-4 and TRBJ2-7, reads ETGVTQSPTHLIKTRGQQVTLRCSSQSGHNTVSWYQQALGQGPQFIFQYYREEENGRGNFPPRFSGLQFPNYSSELNVNALELDDSALYLCASSVRDRPYEQYFGPGTRLTVT.